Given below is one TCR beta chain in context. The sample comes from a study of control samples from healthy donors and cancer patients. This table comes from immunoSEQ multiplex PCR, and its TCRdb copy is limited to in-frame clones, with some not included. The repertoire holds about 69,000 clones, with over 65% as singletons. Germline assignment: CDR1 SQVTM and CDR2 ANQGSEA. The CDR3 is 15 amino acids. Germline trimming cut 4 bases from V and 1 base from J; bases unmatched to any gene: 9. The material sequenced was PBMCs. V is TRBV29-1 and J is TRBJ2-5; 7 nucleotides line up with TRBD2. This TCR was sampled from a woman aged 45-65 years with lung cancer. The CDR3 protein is CSVVAAGSSQETQYF. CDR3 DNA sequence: TGCAGCGTTGTAGCAGCGGGGAGTTCCCAAGAGACCCAGTACTTC.